Listed below are T cell receptor beta chains from one sample, sequenced in a study of blood T cells in healthy people across ages. Via MiXCR, TCRdb re-called the 5' RACE reads, giving one row per CDR3 protein. Among fewer than 900,000 distinct CDR3 sequences, around 48% were seen once, and the ten largest hold around 32%. Sample: blood. These receptor sequences come from a woman aged 55-75 years in good health. The CDR3 runs from the conserved cysteine through the conserved F or W. Each record gives: J gene, clone size, V gene, CDR3 protein. Clone size appears in some rows only: once, few, many, or a class for an expanded clone.

>TRBJ2-7|few|TRBV29-1
CSVPKGSTYNEQYF
>.|few|TRBV12-3/TRBV12-4
CASSFPGTSKTQYF
>TRBJ2-3|.|TRBV5-1
CASSQWTSGGEQYF
>TRBJ2-5|.|TRBV20-1
CSALLTTGLETQYF
>TRBJ2-1|.|TRBV11-2
CASVEGGASYNEQFF
>TRBJ2-7|few|TRBV7-2
CASSPGTGKPYEQYF
>TRBJ2-5|few|TRBV2
CASSDGGEETQYF
>TRBJ1-1|.|TRBV12-3/TRBV12-4
CASSLGMDRGSEAFF
>TRBJ1-6|many|TRBV20-1
CSARDRQGVNSPLHF
>TRBJ2-1|once|TRBV27
CASSRSDRGYSNEQFF
>TRBJ2-3|.|TRBV20-1
CSGGGRGLDTQYF